The 26 T cell receptor beta chains below were found in one sample sequenced in a study of T cell changes during pregnancy in multiple sclerosis. Clones were sequenced by immunoSEQ multiplex PCR, and TCRdb holds only the in-frame ones, with some missing. The data show about 48,000 clones, 92% seen once. Sequencing was performed on CD4+ T cells from peripheral blood mononuclear cells, taken in the second trimester of pregnancy. The receptor set was obtained from a female donor in good health, enrolled as a control in a pregnancy study.

This chain connects TRBV6-5 to TRBJ2-3, with D possibly matching TRBD1 (5 bases). This CDR3 region has 13 residues. The germline gives CDR1 MNHEY, CDR2 SVGAGI. V dropped 8 bases and J dropped 0 bases, with 9 bases sitting between them. The CDR3 here is CASGAPSTDTQYF. Written as DNA, the CDR3 is TGTGCCAGCGGGGCACCAAGCACAGATACGCAGTATTTT.

The chain is built from TRBV7-2 and TRBJ2-1; possible D gene TRBD1, 5 bases. Trimming took 1 base from V and 8 from J, leaving 12 bases between them. The CDR3 has 14 residues. The germline V gene has CDR1 SGHTA and CDR2 FQGNSA. CDR3 residues: CASSLVAGSHEQFF. The CDR3, as DNA: TGTGCCAGCAGCTTAGTAGCAGGGTCCCATGAGCAGTTCTTC.

This chain connects TRBV6-6 to TRBJ2-7; 8 nucleotides agree with TRBD1. J was trimmed by 4 bases and V by 6 bases; bases with no gene match: 8. Germline V gene sequence: CDR1 MNHNY, CDR2 SVGAGI (reference sequence). The CDR3 loop spans 14 amino acids. CDR3 residues: CASSPDRVGYEQYF. CDR3 in DNA: TGTGCCAGCAGCCCGGACAGGGTGGGTTACGAGCAGTACTTC.

J is TRBJ2-7 and V is TRBV5-1, with 9 bases that match TRBD1. This CDR3 contains 15 residues. Trimming cost V 4 bases and J 5 bases; bases outside gene matches: 10. CDR1 and CDR2 (germline): SGHRS, YFSETQ. CDR3 nucleotide sequence: TGCGCCAGCAGCCCACGGACAGGGGACGTCAACGAGCAGTACTTC. This sequence encodes CASSPRTGDVNEQYF. Combining the CDR3 with reference TRBV5-1 and TRBJ2-7 gives the whole variable domain KAGVTQTPRYLIKTRGQQVTLSCSPISGHRSVSWYQQTPGQGLQFLFEYFSETQRNKGNFPGRFSGRQFSNSRSEMNVSTLELGDSALYLCASSPRTGDVNEQYFGPGTRLTVT.

The chain has TRBV7-9 and TRBJ1-4, with D uncertain. Between the trimmed V and J ends, which lost 10 bases and 7 bases, there was a span of 10 bases. CDR1 is SEHNR and CDR2 is FQNEAQ in the germline V gene (reference sequence). The CDR3 extends over 11 amino acids. The CDR3 reads CATGAVEKLFF. In DNA form, the CDR3 reads TGTGCCACCGGCGCGGTTGAAAAACTGTTTTTT.

The V call is TRBV7-3, the J call TRBJ2-1, with D perhaps TRBD2 (5 bases). With 4 bases removed from V and 7 bases from J, the gap between germline ends came to 11 bases. This CDR3 comprises 13 residues. CDR1 SGHTA and CDR2 FQGTGA come from the germline V gene. In DNA form, the CDR3 reads TGTGCCAGCAGCTCCCTCAGCGGAAATGAGCAGTTCTTC. This translates into CASSSLSGNEQFF.

The count of this clone is one. Other DNA variants within this sample encode the same CDR3. The chain couples TRBV7-2 to TRBJ2-5; TRBD2 agrees at 16 bases. V gave up 5 bases and J gave up 5 bases; unmatched junction bases: 11. Per germline, CDR1 SGHTA and CDR2 FQGNSA. The CDR3 is made up of 18 amino acids. In nucleotides, the CDR3 is TGTGCCAGCAGCACCGGGACTAGCGGGAGGGCCCGGGGGGAGACCCAGTACTTC. Translating it yields CASSTGTSGRARGETQYF.

J is TRBJ1-3 and V is TRBV29-1, with 9 bases aligning to TRBD1. Germline V lookup: CDR1 SQVTM, CDR2 ANQGSEA. The CDR3 has 16 residues. V shed 4 bases, J shed 4 bases, and the junction held 11 bases outside the gene matches. The CDR3 here is CSVAVGGTGSGNTIYF. As DNA, the CDR3 is TGCAGCGTTGCGGTAGGAGGGACAGGGTCGGGAAACACCATATATTTT.

The chain couples TRBV5-1 to TRBJ2-5, with D possibly being TRBD2 (5 bases). V lost 1 base, J lost 5 bases, and 9 bases lay in between. This CDR3 is built from 13 residues. Per the germline V gene, CDR1 is SGHRS and CDR2 is YFSETQ. CDR3 loop: CASSLFGEETQYF. Written as DNA, the CDR3 is TGCGCCAGCAGCTTGTTTGGGGAGGAGACCCAGTACTTC.

CDR3 loop: CASSSLDGGSWEQYF. The CDR3 DNA follows: TGTGCCAGCAGTTCGCTCGATGGCGGTTCTTGGGAGCAGTACTTC. This chain uses TRBV6-5 with TRBJ2-7; D is unresolved. Germline assignment: CDR1 MNHEY and CDR2 SVGAGI. V was shortened by 4 bases and J by 7 bases, with 20 bases between the two germline ends. The CDR3 has 15 residues.

This sequence joins TRBV5-1 and TRBJ2-5, with a possible D match to TRBD1 (5 bases). The CDR3 is 15 residues long. CDR1 is SGHRS, CDR2 YFSETQ, per germline. With 0 bases removed from V and 6 bases from J, the gap between germline ends came to 15 bases. CDR3 in amino acids: CASSLVQGSMKTQYF. CDR3 DNA: TGCGCCAGCAGCTTGGTGCAGGGATCGATGAAGACCCAGTACTTC.

This clone was observed a single time. V is TRBV4-1 and J is TRBJ1-1, with D perhaps matching TRBD1 (5 bases). Trimming took off 6 bases at V and 10 bases at J, with 24 bases between the two ends. The germline gives CDR1 MGHRA, CDR2 YSYEKL. The CDR3 length is 15 residues. The CDR3 bases are TGCGCCAGCAGAGGAGGGCGCGGGGGGATAAGAGGAGCTTTCTTT. This gives the protein CASRGGRGGIRGAFF.

The chain links TRBV11-2 to TRBJ2-1; 7 bases are shared with TRBD2. Unmatched junction bases numbered 12, after V lost 4 bases and J lost 6 bases. The V gene's germline CDR1 is SGHAT and CDR2 FQNNGV. The CDR3 consists of 16 residues. As DNA, the CDR3 is TGTGCCAGCAGCTCCTCCTTCGGGAGGATAGGCAATGAGCAGTTCTTC. Translating gives CASSSSFGRIGNEQFF.

This sequence joins TRBV28 and TRBJ1-1; D remains unclear. Germline V lookup: CDR1 MDHEN, CDR2 SYDVKM. The CDR3 extends over 12 amino acids. V lost 3 bases and J 0 bases, leaving 2 bases between the germline ends. CDR3 nucleotide sequence: TGTGCCAGCAGTTTCTTGAACACTGAAGCTTTCTTT. Protein: CASSFLNTEAFF.

This chain uses TRBV12-5 with TRBJ2-7; TRBD2 might be the D (6 bases). This CDR3 contains 11 residues. Per the germline V gene, CDR1 is LGHNT and CDR2 is FRNRAP. V shed 8 bases and J shed 4 bases, with 9 bases lying between them. The CDR3 sequence is CASTSQYEQYF. Here the CDR3 DNA reads TGTGCTAGTACTAGCCAGTACGAGCAGTACTTC.

The J gene is TRBJ2-7, the V gene TRBV5-1; 9 bases align to TRBD2. Germline V gene lookup returns CDR1 SGHRS and CDR2 YFSETQ. V was pared by 4 bases and J by 9 bases, with 8 bases of the junction left unmatched. The CDR3 runs 13 residues. The chain's CDR3 is CASSGLAGQSQYF. For the CDR3, the DNA is TGCGCCAGCAGCGGGCTAGCGGGGCAATCGCAGTACTTC.

The count of this clone is one. The rearrangement uses TRBV12-2 and TRBJ2-3; the DNA was not used to check the table's D call, TRBD1. TRBV12-2 corresponds to a pseudogene. There are 20 residues in the CDR3. The CDR3 bases are TGTGCAAGTCGCTTAGCGGATGAGGGGGCGCGAGGGCGGCCGCGGGATACGCAGTATTTT. This codes for CASRLADEGARGRPRDTQYF.

V and J are TRBV4-2 and TRBJ2-3; D is perhaps TRBD2 (5 bases). The CDR3 totals 15 residues. CDR1 is LGHNA and CDR2 is YNFKEQ in the germline V gene. V was clipped by 0 bases and J by 2 bases, with 9 bases between them. In DNA form, the CDR3 reads TGTGCCAGCAGCCAAGACGGACTTTCCACAGATACGCAGTATTTT. This gives the protein CASSQDGLSTDTQYF.

This clone was found once. The chain joins TRBV28 to TRBJ2-3, with 9 positions matching TRBD1. The ends lost 0 bases at V and 2 bases at J; junction bases unmatched: 12. This CDR3 has 19 residues. Germline V gene lookup returns CDR1 MDHEN and CDR2 SYDVKM. The CDR3 sequence: CASSLWVPLTGGPTDTQYF. The DNA of the CDR3 is TGTGCCAGCAGTTTATGGGTCCCCTTGACAGGGGGACCCACAGATACGCAGTATTTT.

V and J are TRBV11-2 and TRBJ1-1, with 10 bases lining up with TRBD1. The germline V gene encodes CDR1 SGHAT and CDR2 FQNNGV. This CDR3 is 15 amino acids long. The junction had 9 bases not matched to a gene; V was cut back by 5 bases and J by 6 bases. CDR3 DNA sequence: TGTGCCAGCAGCAAACCGGGACAGGGGAATTCTGAAGCTTTCTTT. This encodes CASSKPGQGNSEAFF.

The chain carries TRBV5-4 and TRBJ2-5; 8 positions agree with TRBD2. V was pared by 3 bases and J by 2 bases, with 12 bases of the junction left unmatched. Germline V gene sequence: CDR1 SGHNT, CDR2 YYREEE (reference sequence). CDR3 length equals 17 residues. The CDR3 nucleotides are TGTGCCAGCAGCTCCAGAGCTAGCGGGCGACTACAAGAGACCCAGTACTTC. This codes for CASSSRASGRLQETQYF.

This rearrangement joins TRBV28 to TRBJ2-5; TRBD1 agrees at 7 bases. This CDR3 spans 17 amino acids. The germline V gene encodes CDR1 MDHEN and CDR2 SYDVKM. Unmatched junction bases numbered 13, after V lost 5 bases and J lost 1 base. DNA of the CDR3: TGTGCCAGCAGTCCTGGACAGGCTATGACCTTCCAAGAGACCCAGTACTTC. Translated, it gives CASSPGQAMTFQETQYF.

This clone was seen a single time. The J gene is TRBJ2-7, the V gene TRBV5-1; 12 bases fit TRBD1. The V gene's germline CDR1 is SGHRS and CDR2 YFSETQ. CDR3 length: 15 residues. V lost 3 bases, J lost 5 bases, and 6 bases stayed unmatched. The CDR3 DNA is TGCGCCAGCAGCTCAGGGGGGACAGGGGGCGACGAGCAGTACTTC. Protein product: CASSSGGTGGDEQYF.

The chain recombines TRBV2 with TRBJ2-1; 11 nucleotides match TRBD2. Germline loops: CDR1 SNHLY, CDR2 FYNNEI. With 8 bases clipped from V and 7 bases from J, the junction kept 16 bases outside the gene matches. This CDR3 is built from 17 residues. The CDR3 here is CASESGPGTSGWNEQFF. The CDR3 nucleotides are TGTGCCAGCGAATCGGGACCGGGGACTAGCGGATGGAATGAGCAGTTCTTC.

Notes on this clone: The same CDR3 arises from other DNA sequences in this sample as well. The rearrangement links TRBV18 to TRBJ2-5; TRBD1 aligns across 7 bases. From germline, CDR1 is KGHSH and CDR2 LQKENI. The trim removed 2 bases at V and 3 bases at J, leaving 6 bases unmatched. CDR3 size: 15 residues. In nucleotides, the CDR3 is TGTGCCAGCTCACCAAGACAGGGCGACAAAGAGACCCAGTACTTC. Protein: CASSPRQGDKETQYF.

The chain carries TRBV7-9 and TRBJ2-3; D perhaps matches TRBD1 (6 bases). CDR1 and CDR2 from the germline V gene are SEHNR and FQNEAQ (reference sequence). The CDR3 runs 13 residues. With 3 bases removed from V and 6 bases from J, the gap between germline ends came to 10 bases. CDR3 nucleotides: TGTGCCAGCAGCTTCGACAGGATGGATACGCAGTATTTT. Its protein product is CASSFDRMDTQYF.